This note documents a single T cell receptor (beta chain) sequence. The junction and the germline gene differ at one end; a read error may be behind it. RNA, at roughly 0.45 to 1 ug, was reverse transcribed with random hexamers. The immunoSEQ assay covered 54 Vbeta and 13 Jbeta segments for CDR3. TCRdb called the immunoSEQ multiplex PCR reads again in MiXCR, with one record for every CDR3 protein. The data hold under 200,000 distinct CDR3 sequences, with about 95% observed a single time. This CDR3 comprises 16 residues. Germline loops: CDR1 SGHTA, CDR2 FQGTGA. The data belong to a study of CD8 T cells in Susac syndrome. The authors negatively isolated CD8+ and CD4+ T cells and FACS-enriched TEMRA cells.

Sequences were obtained from CD8+ T cells from PBMCs. The clonotype comes from a human donor with multiple sclerosis. The V gene is TRBV7-3, the J gene TRBJ2-1; D uncertain. The CDR3 protein is CASSLIQWSSYNEQFF. The CDR3 DNA follows: TGTGCCAGCAGCTTAATACAGTGGTCCTCCTACAATGAACAGTTCTTC.